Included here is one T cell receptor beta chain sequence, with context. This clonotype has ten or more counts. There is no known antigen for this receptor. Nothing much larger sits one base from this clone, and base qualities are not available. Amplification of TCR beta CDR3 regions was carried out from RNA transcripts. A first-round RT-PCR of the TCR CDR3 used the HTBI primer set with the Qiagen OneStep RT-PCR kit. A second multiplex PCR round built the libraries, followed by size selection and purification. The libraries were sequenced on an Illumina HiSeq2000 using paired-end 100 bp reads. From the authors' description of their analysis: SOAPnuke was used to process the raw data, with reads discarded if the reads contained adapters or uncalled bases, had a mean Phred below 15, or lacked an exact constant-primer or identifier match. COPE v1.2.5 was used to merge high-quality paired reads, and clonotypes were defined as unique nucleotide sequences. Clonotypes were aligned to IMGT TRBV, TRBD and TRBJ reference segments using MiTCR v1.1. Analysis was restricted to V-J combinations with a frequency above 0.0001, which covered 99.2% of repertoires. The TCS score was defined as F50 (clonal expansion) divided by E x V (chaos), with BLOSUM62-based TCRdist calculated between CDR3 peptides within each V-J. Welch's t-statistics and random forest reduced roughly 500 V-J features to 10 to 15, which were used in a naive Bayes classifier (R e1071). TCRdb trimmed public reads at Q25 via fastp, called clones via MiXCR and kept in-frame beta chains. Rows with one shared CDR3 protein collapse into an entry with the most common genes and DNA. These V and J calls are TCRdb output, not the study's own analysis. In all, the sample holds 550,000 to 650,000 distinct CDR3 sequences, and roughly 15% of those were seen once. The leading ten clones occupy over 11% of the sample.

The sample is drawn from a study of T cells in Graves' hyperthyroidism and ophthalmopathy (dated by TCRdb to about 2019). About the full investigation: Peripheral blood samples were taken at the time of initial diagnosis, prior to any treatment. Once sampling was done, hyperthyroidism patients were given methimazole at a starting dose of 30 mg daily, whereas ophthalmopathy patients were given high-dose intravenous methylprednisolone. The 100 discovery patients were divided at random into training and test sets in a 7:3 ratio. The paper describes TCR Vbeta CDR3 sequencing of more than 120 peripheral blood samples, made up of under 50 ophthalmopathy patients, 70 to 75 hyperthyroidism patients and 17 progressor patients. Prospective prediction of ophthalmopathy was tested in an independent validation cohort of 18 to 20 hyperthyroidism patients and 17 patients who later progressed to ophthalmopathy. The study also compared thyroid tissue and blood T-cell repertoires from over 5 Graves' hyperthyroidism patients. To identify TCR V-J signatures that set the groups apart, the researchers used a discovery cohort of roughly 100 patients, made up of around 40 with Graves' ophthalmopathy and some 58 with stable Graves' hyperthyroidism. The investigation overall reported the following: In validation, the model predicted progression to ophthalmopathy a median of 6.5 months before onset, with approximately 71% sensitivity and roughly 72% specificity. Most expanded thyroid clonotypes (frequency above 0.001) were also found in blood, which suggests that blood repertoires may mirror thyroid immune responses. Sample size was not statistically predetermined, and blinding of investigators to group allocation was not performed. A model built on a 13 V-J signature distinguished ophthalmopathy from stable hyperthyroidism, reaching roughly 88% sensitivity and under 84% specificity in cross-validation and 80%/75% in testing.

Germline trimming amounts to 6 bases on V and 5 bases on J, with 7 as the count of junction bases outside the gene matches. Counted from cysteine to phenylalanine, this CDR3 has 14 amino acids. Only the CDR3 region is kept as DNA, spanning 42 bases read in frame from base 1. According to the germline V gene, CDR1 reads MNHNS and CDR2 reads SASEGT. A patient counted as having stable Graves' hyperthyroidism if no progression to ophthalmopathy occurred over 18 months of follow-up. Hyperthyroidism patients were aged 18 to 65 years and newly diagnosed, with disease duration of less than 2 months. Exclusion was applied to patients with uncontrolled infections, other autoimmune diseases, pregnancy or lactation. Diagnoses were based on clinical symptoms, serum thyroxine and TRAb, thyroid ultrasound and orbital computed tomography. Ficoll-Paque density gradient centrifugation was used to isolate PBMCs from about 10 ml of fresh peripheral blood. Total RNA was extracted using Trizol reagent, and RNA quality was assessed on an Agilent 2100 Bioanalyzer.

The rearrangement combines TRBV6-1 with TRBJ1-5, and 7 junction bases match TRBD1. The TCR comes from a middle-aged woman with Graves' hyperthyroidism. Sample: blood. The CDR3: CASRTGTEHQPQHF. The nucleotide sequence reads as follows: TGTGCCAGCAGGACCGGGACAGAGCATCAGCCCCAGCATTTT.